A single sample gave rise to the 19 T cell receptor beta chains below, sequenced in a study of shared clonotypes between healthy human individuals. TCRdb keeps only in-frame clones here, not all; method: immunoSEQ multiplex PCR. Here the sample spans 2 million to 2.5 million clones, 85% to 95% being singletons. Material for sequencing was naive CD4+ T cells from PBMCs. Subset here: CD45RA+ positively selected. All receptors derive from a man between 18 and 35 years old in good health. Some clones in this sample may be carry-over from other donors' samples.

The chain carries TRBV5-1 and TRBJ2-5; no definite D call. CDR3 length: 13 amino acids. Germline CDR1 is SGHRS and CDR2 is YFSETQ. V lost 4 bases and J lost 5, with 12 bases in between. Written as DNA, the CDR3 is TGCGCCAGCAGCCCGTTTCTTGCGGAGACCCAGTACTTC. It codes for CASSPFLAETQYF.

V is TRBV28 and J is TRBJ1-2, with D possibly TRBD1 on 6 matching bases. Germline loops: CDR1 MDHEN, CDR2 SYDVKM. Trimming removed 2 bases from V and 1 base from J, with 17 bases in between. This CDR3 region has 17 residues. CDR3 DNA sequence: TGTGCCAGCAGTTTAAGGCAGGGGCCCTCATATAACTATGGCTACACCTTC. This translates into CASSLRQGPSYNYGYTF.

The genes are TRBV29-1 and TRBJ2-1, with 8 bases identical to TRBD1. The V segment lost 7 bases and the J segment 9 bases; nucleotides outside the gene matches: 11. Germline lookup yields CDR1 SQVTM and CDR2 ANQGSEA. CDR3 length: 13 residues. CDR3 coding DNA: TGCAGCGGAGGGAGACAGGGGCCCCCTGAGCAGTTCTTC. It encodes CSGGRQGPPEQFF.

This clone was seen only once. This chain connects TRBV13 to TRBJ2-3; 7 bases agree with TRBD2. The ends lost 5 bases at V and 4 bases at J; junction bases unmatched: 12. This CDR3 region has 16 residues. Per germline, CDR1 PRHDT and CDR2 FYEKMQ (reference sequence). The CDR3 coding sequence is TGTGCCAGCAGCCTTAGCAGCCGGGACTACCCAGATACGCAGTATTTT. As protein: CASSLSSRDYPDTQYF.

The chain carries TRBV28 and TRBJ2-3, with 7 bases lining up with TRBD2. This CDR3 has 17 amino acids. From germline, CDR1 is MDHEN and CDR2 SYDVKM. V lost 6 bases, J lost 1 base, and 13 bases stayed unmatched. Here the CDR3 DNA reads TGTGCCAGCAGCCGCCGCAGGTGGGGGGGAGGCACAGATACGCAGTATTTT. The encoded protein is CASSRRRWGGGTDTQYF.

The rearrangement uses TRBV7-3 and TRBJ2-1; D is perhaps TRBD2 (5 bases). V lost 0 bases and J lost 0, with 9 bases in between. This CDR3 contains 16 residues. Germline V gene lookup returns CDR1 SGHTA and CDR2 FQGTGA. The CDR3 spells CASSLTRGSSYNEQFF. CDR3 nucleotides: TGTGCCAGCAGCTTAACGCGAGGGAGCTCCTACAATGAGCAGTTCTTC.

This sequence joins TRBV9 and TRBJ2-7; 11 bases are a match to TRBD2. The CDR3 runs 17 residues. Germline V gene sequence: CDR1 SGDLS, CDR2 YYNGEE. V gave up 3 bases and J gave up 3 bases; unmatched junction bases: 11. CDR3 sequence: CASSEGPVAGGVYEQYF. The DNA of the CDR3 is TGTGCCAGCAGCGAGGGACCCGTAGCGGGAGGGGTCTACGAGCAGTACTTC.

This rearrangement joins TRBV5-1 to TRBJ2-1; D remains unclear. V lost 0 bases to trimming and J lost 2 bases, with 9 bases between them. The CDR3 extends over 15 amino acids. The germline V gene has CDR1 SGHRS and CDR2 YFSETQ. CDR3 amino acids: CASSLDLGTYNEQFF. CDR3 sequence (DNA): TGCGCCAGCAGCTTGGATTTGGGTACCTACAATGAGCAGTTCTTC.

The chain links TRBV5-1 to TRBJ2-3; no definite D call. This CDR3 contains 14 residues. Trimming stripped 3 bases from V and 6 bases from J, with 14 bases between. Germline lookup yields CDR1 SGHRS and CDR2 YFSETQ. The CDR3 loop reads CASSSTGYEDTQYF. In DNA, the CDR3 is TGCGCCAGCAGCTCCACCGGCTACGAGGATACGCAGTATTTT.

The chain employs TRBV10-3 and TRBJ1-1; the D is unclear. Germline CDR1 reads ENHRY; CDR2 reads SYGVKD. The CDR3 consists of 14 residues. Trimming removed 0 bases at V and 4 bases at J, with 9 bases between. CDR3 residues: CAISESGRATEAFF. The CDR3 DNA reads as TGTGCCATCAGTGAGTCGGGAAGGGCCACTGAAGCTTTCTTT.

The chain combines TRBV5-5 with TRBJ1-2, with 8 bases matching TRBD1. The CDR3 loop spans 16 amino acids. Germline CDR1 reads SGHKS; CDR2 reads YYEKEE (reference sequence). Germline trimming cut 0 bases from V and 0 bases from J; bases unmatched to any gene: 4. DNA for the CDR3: TGTGCCAGCAGCTTGGGACAGGGGAAGTCTAACTATGGCTACACCTTC. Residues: CASSLGQGKSNYGYTF.

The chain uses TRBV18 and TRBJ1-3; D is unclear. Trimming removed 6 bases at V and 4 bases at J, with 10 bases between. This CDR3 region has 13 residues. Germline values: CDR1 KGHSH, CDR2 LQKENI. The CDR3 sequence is CASSDSVGNTIYF. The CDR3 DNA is TGTGCCAGCTCGGACTCCGTCGGAAACACCATATATTTT.

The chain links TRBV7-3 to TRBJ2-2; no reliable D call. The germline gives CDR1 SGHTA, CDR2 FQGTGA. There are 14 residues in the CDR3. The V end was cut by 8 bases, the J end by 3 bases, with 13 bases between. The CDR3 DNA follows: TGTGCCAGCTCCTGGGGTCGCGACACCGGGGAGCTGTTTTTT. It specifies CASSWGRDTGELFF.

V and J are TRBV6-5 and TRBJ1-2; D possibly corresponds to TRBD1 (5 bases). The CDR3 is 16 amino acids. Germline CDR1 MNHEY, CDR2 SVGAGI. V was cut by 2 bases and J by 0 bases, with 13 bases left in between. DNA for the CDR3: TGTGCCAGCAGTTACACGGGGGTAGTAACTAACTATGGCTACACCTTC. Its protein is CASSYTGVVTNYGYTF.

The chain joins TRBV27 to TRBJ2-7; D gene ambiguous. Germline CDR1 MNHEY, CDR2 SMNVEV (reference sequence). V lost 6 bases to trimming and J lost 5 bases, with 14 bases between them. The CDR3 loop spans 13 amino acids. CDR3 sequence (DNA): TGTGCCAGCAGGTTAGCCGTCGGCCACGAGCAGTACTTC. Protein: CASRLAVGHEQYF.

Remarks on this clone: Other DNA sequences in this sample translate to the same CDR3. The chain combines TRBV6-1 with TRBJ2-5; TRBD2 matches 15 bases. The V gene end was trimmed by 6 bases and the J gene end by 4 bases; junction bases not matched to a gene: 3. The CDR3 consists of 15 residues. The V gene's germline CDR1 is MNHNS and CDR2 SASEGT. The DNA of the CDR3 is TGTGCCAGCAGCGGACTAGCGGGAGGGAGAGAGACCCAGTACTTC. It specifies CASSGLAGGRETQYF.

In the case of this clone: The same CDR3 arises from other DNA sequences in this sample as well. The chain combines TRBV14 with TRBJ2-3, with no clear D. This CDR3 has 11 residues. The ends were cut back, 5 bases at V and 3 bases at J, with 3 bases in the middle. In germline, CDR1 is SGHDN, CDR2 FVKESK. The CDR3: CASSTTDTQYF. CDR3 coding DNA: TGTGCCAGCAGCACAACAGATACGCAGTATTTT.

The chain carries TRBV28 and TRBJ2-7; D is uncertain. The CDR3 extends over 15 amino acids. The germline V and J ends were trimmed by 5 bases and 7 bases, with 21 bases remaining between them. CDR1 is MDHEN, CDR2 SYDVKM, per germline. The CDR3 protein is CASSPGRVAPGEQYF. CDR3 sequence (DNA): TGTGCCAGCAGTCCGGGTCGGGTAGCCCCCGGAGAGCAGTACTTC.

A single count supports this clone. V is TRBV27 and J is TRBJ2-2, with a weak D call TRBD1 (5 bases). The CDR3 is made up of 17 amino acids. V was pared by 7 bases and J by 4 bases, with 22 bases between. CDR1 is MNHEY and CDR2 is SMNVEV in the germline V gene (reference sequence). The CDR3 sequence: CASTRTSGHTFTGELFF. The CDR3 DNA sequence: TGTGCCAGCACTCGAACCTCCGGACATACTTTCACCGGGGAGCTGTTTTTT.